The 21 T cell receptor beta chains presented below share a single source sample, sequenced in a study of tumor and adjacent non-tumor tissue in lung cancer. A modified ARM-PCR protocol with three rounds of nested PCR amplified TCRbeta. One entry per CDR3 protein, called by TCRdb with MiXCR from the multiplex PCR reads. The sample holds about 80,000 distinct CDR3 sequences; roughly 72% are singletons and the top ten take approximately 9.5%. RNA was extracted from bulk tissue without any cell sorting. Sequencing was carried out using lung tumor tissue. These receptors came from a woman in her forties with non-small cell lung cancer.

This clonotype appeared many times. V gene TRBV4-2 combines with J gene TRBJ2-2, with 13 bases matching TRBD2. Germline V gene lookup returns CDR1 LGHNA and CDR2 YNFKEQ. V was pared by 4 bases and J by 4 bases, with 3 bases of the junction left unmatched. This CDR3 spans 16 amino acids. CDR3: CASSPRLAGGTGELFF. CDR3 DNA: TGTGCCAGCAGCCCTAGACTAGCGGGAGGCACCGGGGAGCTGTTTTTT.

This clonotype was found a few times. Given a much more abundant clone one base away, this may be a read error. V usage is TRBV12-3 or TRBV12-4 and J usage is TRBJ1-2; the D gene is possibly TRBD1 (5 bases). Trimming stripped 6 bases from V and 8 bases from J, with 16 bases between. The CDR3 covers 13 residues. DNA for the CDR3: TGTGCCAGCAGAAAACAGGATTCGCAGGGCTACACCTTC. This codes for CASRKQDSQGYTF.

The rearrangement joins TRBV6-2 or TRBV6-3 to TRBJ2-7; TRBD2 matches at 9 bases. The CDR3 contains 15 residues. From germline, CDR1 is MNHEY and CDR2 SVGEGT. The V segment lost 8 bases and the J segment 10 bases; nucleotides outside the gene matches: 18. The CDR3 DNA reads as TGTGCCAGCCTGTCGGCGGGGGGGCGAAGCTATGAACAGTACTTC. Translated: CASLSAGGRSYEQYF.

With respect to this clonotype: A much more abundant neighbour one base away suggests this may be a read error. The chain is built from TRBV5-6 and TRBJ2-7; D possibly matches TRBD1 or TRBD2 (5 bases each). The CDR3 totals 14 residues. Trimming removed 4 bases from V and 3 bases from J, with 14 bases in between. Germline V gives CDR1 SGHDT, CDR2 YYEEEE. Here the CDR3 reads CASSTRGANYEQYF. In DNA, the CDR3 is TGTGCCAGCAGCACACGAGGGGCTAACTACGAGCAGTACTTC. Looking up the rest from reference TRBV5-6 and TRBJ2-7 gives the full variable domain: DAGVTQSPTHLIKTRGQQVTLRCSPKSGHDTVSWYQQALGQGPQFIFQYYEEEERQRGNFPDRFSGHQFPNYSSELNVNALLLGDSALYLCASSTRGANYEQYFGPGTRLTVT.

This clonotype was seen a handful of times. The chain links TRBV28 to TRBJ1-5; 7 nucleotides agree with TRBD1. V was clipped by 6 bases and J by 5 bases; unmatched bases: 4. Germline CDR1 is MDHEN and CDR2 is SYDVKM. CDR3 length equals 13 residues. The CDR3 region has the DNA TGTGCCAGCAGCCTTGACAGGGATCAGCCCCAGCATTTT. It translates to CASSLDRDQPQHF.

Concerning this clonotype: A much more abundant neighbour one base away suggests this may be a read error. The chain links TRBV11-3 to TRBJ2-5, with a possible D match to TRBD2 (6 bases). The CDR3 spans 14 residues. Germline CDR1 and CDR2: SGHNT and YENEEA. The CDR3, as DNA: TGTGCCAGCGGCTTGGATGGAGGAGGGAAGACCCAGTACTTC. This sequence encodes CASGLDGGGKTQYF.

Note on this clonotype: Compared with germline, one end of the junction differs, possibly owing to a read error. This chain connects TRBV6-5 to TRBJ2-3; D gene unclear. Germline-derived CDR1 and CDR2 are MNHEY and SVGAGI. The CDR3 is 15 residues long. The CDR3 DNA reads as TGTGCTAGCAGTACTAACGCCTCTTCCCTCGGGCACCTGTATTTT. It is translated as CASSTNASSLGHLYF.

This clonotype was observed at least ten times. Sequence at one end of the junction differs from germline and may be a read error. The genes are TRBV30 and TRBJ2-5; no reliable D call. Germline-derived CDR1 and CDR2 are GTSNPN and SVGIG (reference sequence). CDR3 length: 14 amino acids. The CDR3 reads CAWTQGTSQGTQYF. DNA for the CDR3: TGTGCCTGGACTCAAGGTACCTCCCAAGGGACCCAGTACTTC.

Of note for this clonotype: Being one base from a much bigger clone, this may be a read error. This likely comes from a read error, as the CDR3 has no conserved phenylalanine or tryptophan at its end. This chain links TRBV5-1 with TRBJ1-6; TRBD1 is a possible D gene (6 bases). This CDR3 contains 14 residues. Germline CDR1 SGHRS, CDR2 YFSETQ. V was cut by 4 bases and J by 5 bases, with 10 bases left in between. The CDR3 DNA sequence: TGCGCCAGCAGCCCACAGGGAAATAATTCACCCCTCCACATT. It is translated as CASSPQGNNSPLHI.

A note on this clonotype: Compared with germline, one end of the junction differs, possibly owing to a read error. The chain combines TRBV4-1 with TRBJ2-2, with TRBD2 matching 13 bases. The CDR3 sequence is 16 residues long. The germline V gene encodes CDR1 MGHRA and CDR2 YSYEKL. CDR3 sequence (DNA): TGCACCAGCAAGTCGGGACTAGCGGGAACGGTCGGGGAGCTGTTTTTT. Amino acids: CTSKSGLAGTVGELFF.

About this clonotype itself: A read error may explain this, as a much larger clone is one base away. The chain employs TRBV7-9 and TRBJ2-7; the D is unclear. V was cut by 5 bases and J by 1 base, with 12 bases left in between. The CDR3 contains 14 residues. In germline, CDR1 is SEHNR, CDR2 FQNEAQ (reference sequence). As DNA, the CDR3 is TGTGCCAGCAGCGTCACAGCTGGATCCTACGAGCAGTACTTC. As protein: CASSVTAGSYEQYF.

This clonotype was observed at least ten times. The rearrangement uses TRBV5-1 and TRBJ1-2, with TRBD1 as a possible D gene (5 bases). This CDR3 has 15 amino acids. Germline-derived CDR1 and CDR2 are SGHRS and YFSETQ. With 0 bases removed from V and 6 bases from J, the gap between germline ends came to 15 bases. This CDR3 is CASSLAGRGMDGYTF. The CDR3 DNA reads TGCGCCAGCAGCTTGGCCGGACGGGGGATGGATGGCTACACCTTC.

On this clonotype itself: One end of the junction fails to match germline, which may point to a read error. The gene calls are TRBV28 and TRBJ2-2; D remains unclear. The germline gives CDR1 MDHEN, CDR2 SYDVKM. The CDR3 length is 14 residues. CDR3 amino acids: CPSSRQMGIEELFF. The CDR3 coding sequence is TGTCCCAGCAGCAGGCAAATGGGTATCGAGGAGCTGTTTTTT. Filled out from reference TRBV28 and TRBJ2-2, the complete variable domain reads DVKVTQSSRYLVKRTGEKVFLECVQDMDHENMFWYRQDPGLGLRLIYFSYDVKMKEKGDIPEGYSVSREKKERFSLILESASTNQTSMYLCPSSRQMGIEELFFGEGSRLTVL.

The genes are TRBV4-2 and TRBJ2-4, with D perhaps TRBD1 (6 bases). The germline V gene has CDR1 LGHNA and CDR2 YNFKEQ. Deletions cut 8 bases from V and 2 bases from J, with 25 bases between. The CDR3 covers 18 residues. The CDR3 nucleotides are TGTGCCAGCTGCCCATCATGGACAGATATCGGAACCAAAAACATTCAGTACTTC. It translates to CASCPSWTDIGTKNIQYF.

Notes on this clonotype: A read error is possible here, since a much larger clone lies one base away. V usage is TRBV6-2 or TRBV6-3 and J usage is TRBJ1-1; the D is unclear. Germline values: CDR1 MNHEY, CDR2 SVGEGT. V lost 4 bases and J lost 11, with 11 bases in between. This CDR3 has 11 residues. The CDR3 DNA follows: TGTGCCAGCAGTTGGATATCCGTGGCTTTCTTT. Translating gives CASSWISVAFF.

Concerning this clonotype itself: The CDR3 does not close with the conserved phenylalanine or tryptophan, likely indicating a read error. This chain connects TRBV7-9 to TRBJ2-7, with D possibly being TRBD1 (6 bases). CDR1 and CDR2 (germline): SEHNR, FQNEAQ (reference sequence). This CDR3 contains 14 residues. V lost 7 bases and J lost 5, with 18 bases in between. The CDR3 loop reads CASNSARGNNEQYL. As DNA, the CDR3 is TGTGCCAGCAACTCGGCGAGGGGGAACAACGAGCAGTACCTC.

Remarks on this clonotype: This likely comes from a read error, as the CDR3 has no conserved phenylalanine or tryptophan at its end. The chain carries TRBV4-1 and TRBJ1-6; 9 nucleotides match TRBD1. CDR1 MGHRA and CDR2 YSYEKL come from the germline V gene. CDR3 length equals 16 residues. CDR3 sequence: CASSQAWDRVTSSLHI. DNA for the CDR3: TGCGCCAGCAGCCAGGCTTGGGACAGGGTGACTTCATCCCTCCACATT.

This clonotype turned up a few times. Relative to the germline gene, one junction end is altered; a read error may explain this. The chain is built from TRBV5-5 and TRBJ1-6, with 10 bases aligning to TRBD1. Germline V gives CDR1 SGHKS, CDR2 YYEKEE (reference sequence). CDR3 length: 13 residues. This CDR3 reads CASTGQGGSLLHF. As DNA, the CDR3 is TGTGCCAGCACTGGACAGGGGGGTTCACTCCTCCACTTT.

In regard to this clonotype: This clone may be a read error of a much larger clone one base away. V is TRBV20-1 and J is TRBJ2-1, with TRBD2 as a possible D gene (6 bases). This CDR3 is 15 amino acids long. Germline V lookup: CDR1 DFQATT, CDR2 SNEGSKA (reference sequence). Written as DNA, the CDR3 is TGCGGTGCTAGCGAACAGCAACTACTTAACAATGAGCAGTTCTTC. Residues: CGASEQQLLNNEQFF.

In this sample, this clonotype turned up many times. The junction differs from germline at one of its ends, possibly a read error. This chain links TRBV7-8 with TRBJ1-1; a possible D gene is TRBD1 (5 bases). CDR3 length: 13 amino acids. Germline V gene lookup returns CDR1 SGHVS and CDR2 FQNEAQ. This CDR3 reads CASSYGQGTGAFF. The CDR3 DNA sequence: TGTGCCAGCAGCTATGGACAAGGGACTGGAGCTTTCTTT.

Concerning this clonotype: Without the conserved terminal phenylalanine or tryptophan, this CDR3 likely stems from a read error. The genes are TRBV6-5 and TRBJ2-5; 8 nucleotides align to TRBD2. This CDR3 comprises 15 residues. CDR1 is MNHEY and CDR2 is SVGAGI in the germline V gene. The CDR3 region is CASSNSGGPAGTQYL. The CDR3 DNA is TGTGCTAGCAGTAACAGCGGGGGTCCGGCGGGGACCCAGTACCTC.